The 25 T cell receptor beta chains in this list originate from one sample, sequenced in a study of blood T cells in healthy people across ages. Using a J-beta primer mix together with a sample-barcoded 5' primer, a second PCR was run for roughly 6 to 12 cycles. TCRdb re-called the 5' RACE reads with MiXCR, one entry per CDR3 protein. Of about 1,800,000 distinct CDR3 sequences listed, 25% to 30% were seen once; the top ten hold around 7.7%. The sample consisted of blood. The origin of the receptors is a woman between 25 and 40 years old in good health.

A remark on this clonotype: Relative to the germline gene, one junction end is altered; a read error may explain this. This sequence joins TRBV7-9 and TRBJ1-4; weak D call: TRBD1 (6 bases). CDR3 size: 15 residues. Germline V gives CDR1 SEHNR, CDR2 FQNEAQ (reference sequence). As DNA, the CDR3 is TGTGCCAGCAGCACGGGAGGACAGTTTAATGAAAAACGGTTTTTT. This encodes CASSTGGQFNEKRFF.

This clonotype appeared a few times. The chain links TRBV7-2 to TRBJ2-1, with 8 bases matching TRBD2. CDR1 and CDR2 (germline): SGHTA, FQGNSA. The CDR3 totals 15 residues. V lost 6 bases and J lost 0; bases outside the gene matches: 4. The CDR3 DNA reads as TGTGCCAGCAGGCGGGCGGGGGGCTCCTACAATGAGCAGTTCTTC. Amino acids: CASRRAGGSYNEQFF.

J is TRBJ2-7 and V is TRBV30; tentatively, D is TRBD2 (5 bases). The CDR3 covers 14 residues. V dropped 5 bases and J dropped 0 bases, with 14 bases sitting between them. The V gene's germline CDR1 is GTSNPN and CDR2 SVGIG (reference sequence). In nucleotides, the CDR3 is TGTGCCTGGGGCTTGGACTCCAACTCCTACGAGCAGTACTTC. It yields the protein CAWGLDSNSYEQYF.

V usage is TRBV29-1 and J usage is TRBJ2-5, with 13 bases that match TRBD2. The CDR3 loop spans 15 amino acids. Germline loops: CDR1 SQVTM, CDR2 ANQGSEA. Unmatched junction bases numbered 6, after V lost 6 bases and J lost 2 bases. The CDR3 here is CSVTGTSGVQETQYF. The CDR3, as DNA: TGCAGCGTAACCGGGACTAGCGGGGTTCAAGAGACCCAGTACTTC.

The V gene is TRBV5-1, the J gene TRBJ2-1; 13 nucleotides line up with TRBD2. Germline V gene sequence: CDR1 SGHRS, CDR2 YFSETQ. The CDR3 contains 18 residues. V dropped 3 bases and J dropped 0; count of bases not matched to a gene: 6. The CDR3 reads CASSSGTSGTRSYNEQFF. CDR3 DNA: TGCGCCAGCAGCTCCGGGACTAGCGGGACCCGCTCCTACAATGAGCAGTTCTTC.

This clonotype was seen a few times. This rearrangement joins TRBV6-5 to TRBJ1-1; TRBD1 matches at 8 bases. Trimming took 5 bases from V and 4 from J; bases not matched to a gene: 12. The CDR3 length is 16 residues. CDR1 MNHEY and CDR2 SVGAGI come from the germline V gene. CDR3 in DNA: TGTGCCAGCAGTACAACCCAGGGGGCGCGGGGCACTGAAGCTTTCTTT. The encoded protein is CASSTTQGARGTEAFF.

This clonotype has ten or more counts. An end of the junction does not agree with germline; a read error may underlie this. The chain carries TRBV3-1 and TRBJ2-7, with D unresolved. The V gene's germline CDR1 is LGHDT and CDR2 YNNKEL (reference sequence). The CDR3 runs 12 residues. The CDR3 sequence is CASSQGDYEQYF. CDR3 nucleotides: TGCGCCAGCAGCCAAGGTGACTACGAGCAGTACTTC.

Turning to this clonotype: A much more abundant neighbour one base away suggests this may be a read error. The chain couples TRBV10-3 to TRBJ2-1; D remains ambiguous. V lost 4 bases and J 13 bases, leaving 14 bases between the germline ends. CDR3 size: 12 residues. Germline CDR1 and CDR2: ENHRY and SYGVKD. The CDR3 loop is CAISATQETQFF. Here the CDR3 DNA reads TGTGCCATCAGTGCCACCCAAGAGACCCAGTTCTTC.

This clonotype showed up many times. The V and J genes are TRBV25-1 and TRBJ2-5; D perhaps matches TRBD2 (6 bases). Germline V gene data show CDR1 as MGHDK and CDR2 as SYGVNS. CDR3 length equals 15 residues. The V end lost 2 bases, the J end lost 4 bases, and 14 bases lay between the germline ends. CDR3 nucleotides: TGTGCCAGCAGTGAAAAAGGCGGGATCGGAGAGACCCAGTACTTC. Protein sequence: CASSEKGGIGETQYF.

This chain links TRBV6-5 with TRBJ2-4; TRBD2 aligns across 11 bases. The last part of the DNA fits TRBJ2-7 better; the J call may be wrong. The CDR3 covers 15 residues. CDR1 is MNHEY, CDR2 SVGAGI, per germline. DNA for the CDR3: TGTGCCAGCAGTTACTCGCGACTAGCGGGATCCGAGCAGTACTTC. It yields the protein CASSYSRLAGSEQYF.

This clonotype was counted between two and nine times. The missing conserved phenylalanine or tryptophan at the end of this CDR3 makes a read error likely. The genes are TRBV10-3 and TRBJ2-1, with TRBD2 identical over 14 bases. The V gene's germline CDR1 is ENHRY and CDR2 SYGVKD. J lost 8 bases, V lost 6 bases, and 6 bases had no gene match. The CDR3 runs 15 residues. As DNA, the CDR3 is TGTGCCATCAGGGGACTAGCGGGAGCCGGGGATGAGCAGTTCCTC. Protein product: CAIRGLAGAGDEQFL.

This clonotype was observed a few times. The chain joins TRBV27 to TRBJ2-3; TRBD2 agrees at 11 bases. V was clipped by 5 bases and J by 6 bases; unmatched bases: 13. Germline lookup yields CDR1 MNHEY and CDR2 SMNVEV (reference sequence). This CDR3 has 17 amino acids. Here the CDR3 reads CASSGRSGLAALDTQYF. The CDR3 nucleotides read TGTGCCAGCAGTGGGCGATCGGGACTAGCGGCGTTGGATACGCAGTATTTT.

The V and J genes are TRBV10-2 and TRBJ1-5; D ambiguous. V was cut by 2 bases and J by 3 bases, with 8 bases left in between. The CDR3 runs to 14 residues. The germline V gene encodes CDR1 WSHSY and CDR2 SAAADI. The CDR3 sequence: CASSEAQVNQPQHF. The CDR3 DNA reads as TGCGCCAGCAGTGAGGCCCAGGTCAATCAGCCCCAGCATTTT.

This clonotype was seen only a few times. The CDR3 sequence: CAISDRRQETQYF. In DNA form, the CDR3 reads TGTGCCATCAGTGATCGCAGACAAGAGACCCAGTACTTC. The chain recombines TRBV10-3 with TRBJ2-5; D call uncertain. The CDR3 extends over 13 amino acids. Germline-derived CDR1 and CDR2 are ENHRY and SYGVKD. V was trimmed by 3 bases and J by 2 bases, leaving 7 bases between them.

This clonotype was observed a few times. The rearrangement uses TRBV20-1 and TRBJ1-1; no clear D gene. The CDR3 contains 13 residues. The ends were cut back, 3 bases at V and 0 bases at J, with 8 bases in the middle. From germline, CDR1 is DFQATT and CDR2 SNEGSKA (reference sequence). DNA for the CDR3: TGCAGTGCTAGGAGGACCATGAACACTGAAGCTTTCTTT. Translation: CSARRTMNTEAFF.

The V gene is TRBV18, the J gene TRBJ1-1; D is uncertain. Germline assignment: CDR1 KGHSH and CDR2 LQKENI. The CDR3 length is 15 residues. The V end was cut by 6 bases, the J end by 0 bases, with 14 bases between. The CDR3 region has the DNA TGTGCCAGCTCCCGCCTCGGCAGCCTGAACACTGAAGCTTTCTTT. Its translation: CASSRLGSLNTEAFF.

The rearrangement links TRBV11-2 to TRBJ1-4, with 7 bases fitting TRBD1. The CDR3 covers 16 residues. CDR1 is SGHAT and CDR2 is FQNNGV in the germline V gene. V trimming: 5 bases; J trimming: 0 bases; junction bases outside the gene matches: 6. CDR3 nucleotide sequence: TGTGCCAGCAGCCCCAGACAGGGAGCAACTAATGAAAAACTGTTTTTT. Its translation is CASSPRQGATNEKLFF. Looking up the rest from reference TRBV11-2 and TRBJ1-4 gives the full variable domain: EAGVAQSPRYKIIEKRQSVAFWCNPISGHATLYWYQQILGQGPKLLIQFQNNGVVDDSQLPKDRFSAERLKGVDSTLKIQPAKLEDSAVYLCASSPRQGATNEKLFFGSGTQLSVL.

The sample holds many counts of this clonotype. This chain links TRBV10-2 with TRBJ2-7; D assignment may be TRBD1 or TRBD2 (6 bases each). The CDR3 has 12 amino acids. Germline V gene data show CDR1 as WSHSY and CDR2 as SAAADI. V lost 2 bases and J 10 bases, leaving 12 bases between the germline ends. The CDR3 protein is CASSEDGGRQYF. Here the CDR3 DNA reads TGCGCCAGCAGTGAGGATGGGGGGCGACAGTACTTC.

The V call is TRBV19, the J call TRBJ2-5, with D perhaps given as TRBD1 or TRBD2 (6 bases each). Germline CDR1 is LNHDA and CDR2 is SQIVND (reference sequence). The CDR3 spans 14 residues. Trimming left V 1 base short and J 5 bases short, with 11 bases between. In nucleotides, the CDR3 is TGTGCCAGTAGTATAGGTGGGGGGCGGGAGACCCAGTACTTC. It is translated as CASSIGGGRETQYF.

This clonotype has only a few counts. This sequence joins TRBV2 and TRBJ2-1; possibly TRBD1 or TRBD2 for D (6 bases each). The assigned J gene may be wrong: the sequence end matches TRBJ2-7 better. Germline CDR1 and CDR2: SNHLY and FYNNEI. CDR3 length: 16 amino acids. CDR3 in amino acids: CASSGTGASSYNEQYF. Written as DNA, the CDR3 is TGTGCCAGCAGTGGTACGGGGGCTAGCTCCTACAATGAGCAGTACTTC.

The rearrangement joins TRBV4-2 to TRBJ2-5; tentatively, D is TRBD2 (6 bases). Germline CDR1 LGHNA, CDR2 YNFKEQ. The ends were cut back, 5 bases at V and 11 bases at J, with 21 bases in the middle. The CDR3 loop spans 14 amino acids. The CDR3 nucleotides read TGTGCCAGCAGCACTACGGCGGGGATCTACGGGCAGTACTTC. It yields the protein CASSTTAGIYGQYF.

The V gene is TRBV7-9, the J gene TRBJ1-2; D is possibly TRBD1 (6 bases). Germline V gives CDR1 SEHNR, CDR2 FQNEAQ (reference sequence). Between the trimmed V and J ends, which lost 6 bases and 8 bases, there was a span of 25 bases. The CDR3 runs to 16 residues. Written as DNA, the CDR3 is TGTGCCAGCAGAGGGGACGTTGGGCAGGGGAAGAACGGCTACACCTTC. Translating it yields CASRGDVGQGKNGYTF.

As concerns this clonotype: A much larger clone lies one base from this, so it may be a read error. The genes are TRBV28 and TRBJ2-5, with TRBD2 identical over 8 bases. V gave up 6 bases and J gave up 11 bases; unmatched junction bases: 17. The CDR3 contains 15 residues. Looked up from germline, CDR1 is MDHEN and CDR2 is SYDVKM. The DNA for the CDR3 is TGTGCCAGCAGCCCAATCGGGGGGGAAAGAGATGAGCAGTACTTC. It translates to CASSPIGGERDEQYF.

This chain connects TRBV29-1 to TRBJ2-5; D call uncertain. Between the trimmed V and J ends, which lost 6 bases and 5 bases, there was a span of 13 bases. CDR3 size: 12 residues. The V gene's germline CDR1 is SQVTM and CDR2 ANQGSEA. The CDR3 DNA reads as TGCAGCGTCCGGACCAGCCGTGAGACCCAGTACTTC. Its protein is CSVRTSRETQYF.

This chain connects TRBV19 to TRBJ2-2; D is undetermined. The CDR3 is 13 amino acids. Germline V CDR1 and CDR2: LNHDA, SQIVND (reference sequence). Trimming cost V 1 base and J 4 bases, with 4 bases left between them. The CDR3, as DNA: TGTGCCAGTAGTATAGCGAGCACCGGGGAGCTGTTTTTT. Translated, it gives CASSIASTGELFF. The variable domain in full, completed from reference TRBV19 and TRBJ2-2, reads DGGITQSPKYLFRKEGQNVTLSCEQNLNHDAMYWYRQDPGQGLRLIYYSQIVNDFQKGDIAEGYSVSREKKESFPLTVTSAQKNPTAFYLCASSIASTGELFFGEGSRLTVL.